A single sample is the source of the 11 T cell receptor beta chains below, sequenced in a study of shared clonotypes between healthy human individuals (dated by TCRdb to the early 2020s). The library was generated by the immunoSEQ multiplex PCR assay. The table comes from immuneACCESS by way of TCRdb, which keeps in-frame sequences with V and J called. Part of the clones is missing from these tables; in studies checked, under half for an unresolved V gene and the rest for unknown reasons. The sample table holds approximately 2.4 million clones, of which around 95% were seen once. The top ten clonotypes cover about 0.13% of the sample. The sequenced material came from naive CD4+ T cells sorted from blood. Read against the paper, the sample's cell subset or site label means: CD45RA+ positively selected. The receptors stem from a young man in good health.

In DNA, the CDR3 is TGTGCCACCAGCATGCGGTTGACAGTTCCTTCTAGCAATCAGCCCCAGCATTTT. This codes for CATSMRLTVPSSNQPQHF. The genes are TRBV15 and TRBJ1-5; D is perhaps TRBD1 (5 bases). CDR1 is LNHNV, CDR2 YYDKDF, per germline (reference sequence). V was trimmed by 4 bases and J by 0 bases, leaving 19 bases between them. CDR3 length equals 18 residues.

In regard to this clone: This sample also contains other DNA sequences that code for the same CDR3. The gene calls are TRBV6-5 and TRBJ2-7; the D is unclear. Germline CDR1 reads MNHEY; CDR2 reads SVGAGI. The CDR3 spans 11 residues. The V gene lost 3 bases and the J gene lost 6 bases, with 6 bases spanning the gap. The CDR3 DNA is TGTGCCAGCAGTTATAGAAGCGAGCAGTACTTC. Residues: CASSYRSEQYF.

Concerning this clone itself: At the DNA level, this CDR3 is encoded by other sequences in the same sample as well. The genes are TRBV5-1 and TRBJ2-7; D is perhaps TRBD1 (5 bases). The CDR3 consists of 12 residues. Germline V gives CDR1 SGHRS, CDR2 YFSETQ. The V end was cut by 2 bases, the J end by 3 bases, with 6 bases between. CDR3 nucleotides: TGCGCCAGCAGCTTTCAGGGCTACGAGCAGTACTTC. Its protein is CASSFQGYEQYF.

The V gene is TRBV4-3, the J gene TRBJ1-2; 8 bases fit TRBD1. Germline CDR1 reads LGHNA; CDR2 reads YSLEER. There are 13 residues in the CDR3. With V trimmed by 1 base and J by 7 bases, 2 bases remained unmatched. CDR3 amino acids: CASSQGTGLGYTF. As DNA, the CDR3 is TGCGCCAGCAGCCAAGGGACAGGGCTTGGCTACACCTTC.

This clone was seen a few times. One end of the junction is discordant with germline, which a read error may explain. The chain recombines TRBV18 with TRBJ2-2, with D hard to call. There are 13 residues in the CDR3. Germline V lookup: CDR1 KGHSH, CDR2 LQKENI. The CDR3 region is CASSPWNNGELFF. The CDR3 bases are TGTGCCAGCTCGCCCTGGAACAACGGGGAGCTGTTTTTT.

The chain joins TRBV30 to TRBJ2-5; 7 bases map to TRBD1. The CDR3 totals 12 residues. Germline V lookup: CDR1 GTSNPN, CDR2 SVGIG (reference sequence). Losses at the gene ends were 0 bases for V and 9 bases for J; bases not matched to a gene: 4. The CDR3 loop is CAWSVLGGPQYF. CDR3 nucleotides: TGTGCCTGGAGTGTACTAGGGGGCCCCCAGTACTTC.

V is TRBV10-3 and J is TRBJ2-3, with D possibly being TRBD1 (6 bases). The length of the CDR3 is 15 residues. Trimming stripped 4 bases from V and 3 bases from J, with 14 bases between. Germline V gene data show CDR1 as ENHRY and CDR2 as SYGVKD. The CDR3 reads CAISAGAGRTDTQYF. The CDR3 DNA follows: TGTGCCATCAGTGCAGGGGCAGGGAGAACAGATACGCAGTATTTT.

The chain recombines TRBV6-5 with TRBJ2-5; D perhaps matches TRBD1 (5 bases). The CDR3 is 13 amino acids. Germline V gives CDR1 MNHEY, CDR2 SVGAGI. The ends were cut back, 4 bases at V and 1 base at J, with 7 bases in the middle. The CDR3 bases are TGTGCCAGCAGTTTCCAGGGCCAAGAGACCCAGTACTTC. Translating it yields CASSFQGQETQYF.

V is TRBV14 and J is TRBJ2-3, with D possibly matching TRBD1 (6 bases). This CDR3 has 15 residues. Germline V gene lookup returns CDR1 SGHDN and CDR2 FVKESK. Trimming stripped 5 bases from V and 0 bases from J, with 12 bases between. CDR3 region: CASSAQGTSTDTQYF. The CDR3 DNA reads TGTGCCAGCAGCGCACAGGGTACTAGCACAGATACGCAGTATTTT.

This chain connects TRBV7-9 to TRBJ1-2, with unresolved D. Trimming took 1 base from V and 7 from J, leaving 13 bases between them. Looked up from germline, CDR1 is SEHNR and CDR2 is FQNEAQ (reference sequence). The CDR3 runs to 14 residues. CDR3 coding DNA: TGTGCCAGCAGCTTAGATACCCGACCTGGTGGCTACACCTTC. It translates to CASSLDTRPGGYTF.

V usage is TRBV30 and J usage is TRBJ2-2, with 7 bases lining up with TRBD1. Trimming cost V 1 base and J 2 bases; bases outside gene matches: 10. The CDR3 is 17 amino acids. Looked up from germline, CDR1 is GTSNPN and CDR2 is SVGIG (reference sequence). CDR3 loop: CAWSGAPTGLNTGELFF. CDR3 nucleotide sequence: TGTGCCTGGAGTGGGGCCCCGACAGGGCTTAACACCGGGGAGCTGTTTTTT.